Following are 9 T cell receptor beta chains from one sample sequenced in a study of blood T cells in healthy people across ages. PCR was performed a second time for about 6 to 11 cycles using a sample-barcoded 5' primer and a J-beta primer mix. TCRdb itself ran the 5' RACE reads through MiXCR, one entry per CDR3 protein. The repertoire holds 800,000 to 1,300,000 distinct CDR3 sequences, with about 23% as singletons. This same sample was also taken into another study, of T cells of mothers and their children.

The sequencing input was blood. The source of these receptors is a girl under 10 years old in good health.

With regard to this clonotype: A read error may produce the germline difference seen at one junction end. The CDR3 is CASSLAPREPYNEQFF. Here the CDR3 DNA reads TGCGCCAGCAGCTTAGCTCCGAGGGAACCCTACAATGAGCAGTTCTTC. The chain is built from TRBV7-3 and TRBJ2-5, with D possibly being TRBD2 (5 bases). The last part of the DNA fits TRBJ2-1 better; the J call may be wrong. Germline V lookup: CDR1 SGHTA, CDR2 FQGTGA. This CDR3 spans 16 amino acids.

CDR3: CASSLAHLITDTQYF. The CDR3 bases are TGTGCCAGCAGCTTAGCGCATCTGATCACAGATACGCAGTATTTT. The chain uses TRBV7-8 and TRBJ2-3; unclear D gene. CDR3 length equals 15 residues. Trimming shortened V by 0 bases and J by 2 bases, and 9 bases separated the two germline ends. From germline, CDR1 is SGHVS and CDR2 FQNEAQ. Based on the CDR3 plus reference TRBV7-8 and TRBJ2-3, the full variable domain is GAGVSQSPRYKVAKRGQDVALRCDPISGHVSLFWYQQALGQGPEFLTYFQNEAQLDKSGLPSDRFFAERPEGSVSTLKIQRTQQEDSAVYLCASSLAHLITDTQYFGPGTRLTVL.

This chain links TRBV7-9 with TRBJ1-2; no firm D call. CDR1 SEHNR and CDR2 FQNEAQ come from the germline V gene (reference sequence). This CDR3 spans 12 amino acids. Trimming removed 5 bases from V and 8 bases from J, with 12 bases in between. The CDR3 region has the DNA TGTGCCAGCAGCATGGGCAGTGAAGGCTACACCTTC. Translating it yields CASSMGSEGYTF.

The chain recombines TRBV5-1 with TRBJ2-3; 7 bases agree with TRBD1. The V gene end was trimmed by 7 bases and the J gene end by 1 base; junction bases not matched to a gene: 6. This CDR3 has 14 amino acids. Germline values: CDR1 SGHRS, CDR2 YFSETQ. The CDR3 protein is CASCPGTGTDTQYF. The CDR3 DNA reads TGCGCCAGCTGCCCCGGGACAGGCACAGATACGCAGTATTTT.

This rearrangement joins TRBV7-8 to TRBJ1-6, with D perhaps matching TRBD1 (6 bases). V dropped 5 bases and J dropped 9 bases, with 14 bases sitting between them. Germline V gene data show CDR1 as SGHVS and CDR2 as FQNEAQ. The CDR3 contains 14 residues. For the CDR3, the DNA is TGTGCCAGCAGCGTAGGGGGGGGCTTTTCACCCCTCCACTTT. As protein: CASSVGGGFSPLHF.

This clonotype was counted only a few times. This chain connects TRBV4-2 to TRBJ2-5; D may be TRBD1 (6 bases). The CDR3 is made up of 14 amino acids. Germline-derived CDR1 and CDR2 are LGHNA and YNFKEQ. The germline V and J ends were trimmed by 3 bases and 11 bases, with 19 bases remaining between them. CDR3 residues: CASSQLTGRWEQYF. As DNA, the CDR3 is TGTGCCAGCAGCCAGCTCACAGGGCGGTGGGAGCAGTACTTC.

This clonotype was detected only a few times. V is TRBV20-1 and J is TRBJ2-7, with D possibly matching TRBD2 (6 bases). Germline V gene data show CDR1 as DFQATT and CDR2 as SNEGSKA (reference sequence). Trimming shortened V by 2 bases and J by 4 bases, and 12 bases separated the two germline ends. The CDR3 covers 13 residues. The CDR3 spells CSARWLASYEQYF. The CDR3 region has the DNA TGCAGTGCTAGATGGCTAGCGTCTTACGAGCAGTACTTC.

The CDR3 sequence: CASTPSGGGKETQYF. The CDR3 region has the DNA TGTGCCAGCACCCCGTCTGGGGGAGGGAAAGAGACCCAGTACTTC. This chain uses TRBV28 with TRBJ2-5; 7 bases align to TRBD2. The CDR3 spans 15 residues. Germline V lookup: CDR1 MDHEN, CDR2 SYDVKM. J was trimmed by 3 bases and V by 7 bases; bases with no gene match: 11.

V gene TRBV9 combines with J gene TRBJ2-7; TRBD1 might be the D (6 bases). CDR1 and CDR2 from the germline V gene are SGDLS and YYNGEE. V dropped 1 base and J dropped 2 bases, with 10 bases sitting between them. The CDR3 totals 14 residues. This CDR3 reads CASSVQGHPYEQYF. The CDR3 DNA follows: TGTGCCAGCAGCGTACAGGGGCACCCCTACGAGCAGTACTTC. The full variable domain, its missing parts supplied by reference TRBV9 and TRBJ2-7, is DSGVTQTPKHLITATGQRVTLRCSPRSGDLSVYWYQQSLDQGLQFLIQYYNGEERAKGNILERFSAQQFPDLHSELNLSSLELGDSALYFCASSVQGHPYEQYFGPGTRLTVT.